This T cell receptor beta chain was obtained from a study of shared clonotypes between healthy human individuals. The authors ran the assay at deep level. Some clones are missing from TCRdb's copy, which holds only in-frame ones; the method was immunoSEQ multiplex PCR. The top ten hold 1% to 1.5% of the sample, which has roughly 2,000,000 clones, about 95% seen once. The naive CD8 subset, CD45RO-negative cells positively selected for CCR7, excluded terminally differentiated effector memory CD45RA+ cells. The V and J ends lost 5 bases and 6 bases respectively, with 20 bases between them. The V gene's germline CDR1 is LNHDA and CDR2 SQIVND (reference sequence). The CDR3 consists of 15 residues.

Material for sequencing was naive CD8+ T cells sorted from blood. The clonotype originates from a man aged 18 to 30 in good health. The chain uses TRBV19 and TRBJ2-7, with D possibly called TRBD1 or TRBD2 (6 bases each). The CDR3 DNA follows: TGTGCCAGTAGTCTCTCGGGGGCAACCCCTGGCGAGCAGTACTTC. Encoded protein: CASSLSGATPGEQYF. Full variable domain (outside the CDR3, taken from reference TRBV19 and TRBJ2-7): DGGITQSPKYLFRKEGQNVTLSCEQNLNHDAMYWYRQDPGQGLRLIYYSQIVNDFQKGDIAEGYSVSREKKESFPLTVTSAQKNPTAFYLCASSLSGATPGEQYFGPGTRLTVT.